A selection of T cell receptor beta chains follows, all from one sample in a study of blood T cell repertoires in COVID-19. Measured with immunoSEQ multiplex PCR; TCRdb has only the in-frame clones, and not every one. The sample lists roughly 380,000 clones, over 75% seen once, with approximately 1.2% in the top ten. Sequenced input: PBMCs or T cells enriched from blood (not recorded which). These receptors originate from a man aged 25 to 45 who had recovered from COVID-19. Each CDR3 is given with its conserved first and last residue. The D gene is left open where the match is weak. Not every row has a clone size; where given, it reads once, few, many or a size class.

CDR3 DNA: TGTGCCAGCAGTGAAGTTGTATATGGCTACACCTTC
CDR3 protein: CASSEVVYGYTF
clone size: -
V gene: TRBV2
D gene: -
J gene: TRBJ1-2

CDR3 DNA: TGCGCCAGCAGTAGGACAGGGGGCTTATACAATGAGCAGTTCTTC
CDR3 protein: CASSRTGGLYNEQFF
clone size: -
V gene: TRBV10-1
D gene: TRBD1
J gene: TRBJ2-1

CDR3 DNA: TGTGCCAGCAGCCCCCCAAAAGGAGACCAGTACTTC
CDR3 protein: CASSPPKGDQYF
clone size: -
V gene: TRBV27
D gene: -
J gene: TRBJ2-5

CDR3 DNA: TGTGCCAGCAGCCCGCGACAGGCATTTTTCGAAAAACTGTTTTTT
CDR3 protein: CASSPRQAFFEKLFF
clone size: -
V gene: TRBV7-8
D gene: -
J gene: TRBJ1-4

CDR3 DNA: TGTGCCAGCAGTAGAGAGGGATTGGGTGGCTACACCTTC
CDR3 protein: CASSREGLGGYTF
clone size: few
V gene: TRBV27
D gene: -
J gene: TRBJ1-2

CDR3 DNA: TGTGCCAGCAGTTTAGATTCCAGGGGCAGCTTTTCCCGGCAGTACTTC
CDR3 protein: CASSLDSRGSFSRQYF
clone size: -
V gene: TRBV27
D gene: -
J gene: TRBJ2-7

CDR3 DNA: TGTGCCAGCAGTCCCGGGGACAGGCTTTCCCAGCATTTT
CDR3 protein: CASSPGDRLSQHF
clone size: -
V gene: TRBV12-3/TRBV12-4
D gene: TRBD1
J gene: TRBJ1-5

CDR3 DNA: TGTGCCAGCAGCTCGACAGCCGGCAATCAGCCCCAGCATTTT
CDR3 protein: CASSSTAGNQPQHF
clone size: -
V gene: TRBV3-1/TRBV3-2
D gene: -
J gene: TRBJ1-5

CDR3 DNA: TGTGCCAGCGGGAGGATTTCCAGCACAGATACGCAGTATTTT
CDR3 protein: CASGRISSTDTQYF
clone size: -
V gene: TRBV2
D gene: -
J gene: TRBJ2-3

CDR3 DNA: TGCAGCGTCGACGGATACCTACAGGGGCGGAATGAGCAGTTCTTC
CDR3 protein: CSVDGYLQGRNEQFF
clone size: -
V gene: TRBV29-1
D gene: TRBD1
J gene: TRBJ2-1

CDR3 DNA: TGTGCCAGCAGCTTTCTCACGGGGGGCGTAGGTGGCTACACCTTC
CDR3 protein: CASSFLTGGVGGYTF
clone size: -
V gene: TRBV5-6
D gene: -
J gene: TRBJ1-2

CDR3 DNA: TGCGCCAGCAGCCTGCCGGAGGGAGCTGAAGCTTTCTTT
CDR3 protein: CASSLPEGAEAFF
clone size: -
V gene: TRBV5-1
D gene: -
J gene: TRBJ1-1

CDR3 DNA: TGTGCCAGCAGTGAAGGGGCAGGGTTTGGCTACACCTTC
CDR3 protein: CASSEGAGFGYTF
clone size: -
V gene: TRBV2
D gene: -
J gene: TRBJ1-2

CDR3 DNA: TGTGCCAGCAGCGTAGTGGGGTCAGCGGAGTATGGCTACACCTTC
CDR3 protein: CASSVVGSAEYGYTF
clone size: -
V gene: TRBV9
D gene: -
J gene: TRBJ1-2

CDR3 DNA: TGTGCCAGCAGCCTTGGTCCCACACCGACTGGGGCCAACGTCCTGACTTTC
CDR3 protein: CASSLGPTPTGANVLTF
clone size: -
V gene: TRBV4-2
D gene: -
J gene: TRBJ2-6

CDR3 DNA: TGTGCCAGCTCACCCAACCGGGACAGGGGAGGTCAGCCCCAGCATTTT
CDR3 protein: CASSPNRDRGGQPQHF
clone size: -
V gene: TRBV18
D gene: TRBD1
J gene: TRBJ1-5

CDR3 DNA: TGTGCCAGCAGCCCCCAGGCGGGGGCTGAAGCTTTCTTT
CDR3 protein: CASSPQAGAEAFF
clone size: -
V gene: TRBV11-2
D gene: -
J gene: TRBJ1-1

CDR3 DNA: TGCGCCAGCAGCCAAGGACTAGCGGGGGTGGAGCAGTTCTTC
CDR3 protein: CASSQGLAGVEQFF
clone size: -
V gene: TRBV4-1
D gene: TRBD2
J gene: TRBJ2-1

CDR3 DNA: TGTGCCAGCAGCTTTTGGGCTCATCAGCCCCAGCATTTT
CDR3 protein: CASSFWAHQPQHF
clone size: -
V gene: TRBV7-2
D gene: -
J gene: TRBJ1-5

CDR3 DNA: TGTGCCAGCAGCTTAGGCGGGACAGGGAATGCAGAGACCCAGTACTTC
CDR3 protein: CASSLGGTGNAETQYF
clone size: -
V gene: TRBV11-3
D gene: TRBD1
J gene: TRBJ2-5

CDR3 DNA: TGTGCCAGCAGTTTGGCCATTAATGAAAAACTGTTTTTT
CDR3 protein: CASSLAINEKLFF
clone size: -
V gene: TRBV12-3/TRBV12-4
D gene: -
J gene: TRBJ1-4

CDR3 DNA: TGTGCCAGCAGCCCCCTCCGGGACAGGGCCTCACCCCTCCACTTT
CDR3 protein: CASSPLRDRASPLHF
clone size: -
V gene: TRBV9
D gene: TRBD1
J gene: TRBJ1-6

CDR3 DNA: TGTGCCAGCAGCTTAGCGGAGGGTGGGTCACCCCTCCACTTT
CDR3 protein: CASSLAEGGSPLHF
clone size: -
V gene: TRBV13
D gene: -
J gene: TRBJ1-6

CDR3 DNA: TGCAGCGTTCCTGGACAGGGAGTGATAACGGGGAACACTGAAGCTTTCTTT
CDR3 protein: CSVPGQGVITGNTEAFF
clone size: -
V gene: TRBV29-1
D gene: TRBD1
J gene: TRBJ1-1

CDR3 DNA: TGTGCCACCAGCAGAGATATGGCTCAGAACACTGAAGCTTTCTTT
CDR3 protein: CATSRDMAQNTEAFF
clone size: -
V gene: TRBV15
D gene: -
J gene: TRBJ1-1

CDR3 DNA: TGTGCCAGTAGTACCCAGGGGACAACTAATGAAAAACTGTTTTTT
CDR3 protein: CASSTQGTTNEKLFF
clone size: -
V gene: TRBV19
D gene: -
J gene: TRBJ1-4

CDR3 DNA: TGTGCCATCAGTCCCACCCCCCCCGCTGCGGGGGAGACCCAGTACTTC
CDR3 protein: CAISPTPPAAGETQYF
clone size: -
V gene: TRBV10-3
D gene: -
J gene: TRBJ2-5

CDR3 DNA: TGCGCCAGCAGCTACGATAGGGACAGAACAAATGAAAAACTGTTTTTT
CDR3 protein: CASSYDRDRTNEKLFF
clone size: -
V gene: TRBV4-1
D gene: TRBD1
J gene: TRBJ1-4

CDR3 DNA: TGCGCCAGCAGCCATACTAGCGGGATTGGAGATACGCAGTATTTT
CDR3 protein: CASSHTSGIGDTQYF
clone size: -
V gene: TRBV4-3
D gene: TRBD2
J gene: TRBJ2-3

CDR3 DNA: TGCGCCAGCAGCTTGAGGGGGGGACTAGCCAGAAGTAGCCCCACAGATACGCAGTATTTT
CDR3 protein: CASSLRGGLARSSPTDTQYF
clone size: -
V gene: TRBV5-1
D gene: TRBD2
J gene: TRBJ2-3

CDR3 DNA: TGTGCCAGTAGTATTAGCCGCAGGGTCCAGCTCGAAGCTTTCTTT
CDR3 protein: CASSISRRVQLEAFF
clone size: -
V gene: TRBV19
D gene: -
J gene: TRBJ1-1

CDR3 DNA: TGTGCCAGCAGCGGACTCTCTAACTATGGCTACACCTTC
CDR3 protein: CASSGLSNYGYTF
clone size: -
V gene: TRBV7-2
D gene: -
J gene: TRBJ1-2

CDR3 DNA: TGCGCCAGCAGCCTCAACGAGGACAGGGTGGGAAACACCATATATTTT
CDR3 protein: CASSLNEDRVGNTIYF
clone size: -
V gene: TRBV4-1
D gene: TRBD1
J gene: TRBJ1-3

CDR3 DNA: TGTGCCAGCAGCCAGCTAGCGGGGGCCTTCGCAGATACGCAGTATTTT
CDR3 protein: CASSQLAGAFADTQYF
clone size: once
V gene: TRBV7-9
D gene: TRBD2
J gene: TRBJ2-3

CDR3 DNA: TGCGCCAGCAGCCAAACTAGCGGGGCAGCCTACGAGCAGTACTTC
CDR3 protein: CASSQTSGAAYEQYF
clone size: -
V gene: TRBV5-1
D gene: TRBD2
J gene: TRBJ2-7

CDR3 DNA: TGCGCCAGCAGCCAAGATAAGGGGGGGCACGGTGGCTACACCTTC
CDR3 protein: CASSQDKGGHGGYTF
clone size: -
V gene: TRBV4-1
D gene: -
J gene: TRBJ1-2

CDR3 DNA: TGCGCCAGCAGCTTGGATGGGCGGGGGGGCCAAGAGACCCAGTACTTC
CDR3 protein: CASSLDGRGGQETQYF
clone size: -
V gene: TRBV5-1
D gene: TRBD2
J gene: TRBJ2-5

CDR3 DNA: TGTGCCAGCACCGGGGACAGGGCAAACGAGCAGTACTTC
CDR3 protein: CASTGDRANEQYF
clone size: few
V gene: TRBV6-5
D gene: TRBD1
J gene: TRBJ2-7

CDR3 DNA: TGTGCCAGCAGCAACAGGGGGTTGCGGGGAAACACCATATATTTT
CDR3 protein: CASSNRGLRGNTIYF
clone size: -
V gene: TRBV11-2
D gene: TRBD1
J gene: TRBJ1-3

CDR3 DNA: TGTGCCAGCAGCTCCCAGGGAGGGCGCACAGATACGCAGTATTTT
CDR3 protein: CASSSQGGRTDTQYF
clone size: -
V gene: TRBV2
D gene: TRBD2
J gene: TRBJ2-3

CDR3 DNA: TGTGCCAGCTGGGGACAGAGCTCTGGAAACACCATATATTTT
CDR3 protein: CASWGQSSGNTIYF
clone size: -
V gene: TRBV28
D gene: TRBD1
J gene: TRBJ1-3

CDR3 DNA: TGTGCCAGCAGCTTACGACGGACAGGAGGGTCGGATCAGCCCCAGCATTTT
CDR3 protein: CASSLRRTGGSDQPQHF
clone size: once
V gene: TRBV13
D gene: TRBD1
J gene: TRBJ1-5

CDR3 DNA: TGTGCCAGCAGTTTCGGACTCATAAATCTCCCTGGAAACACCATATATTTT
CDR3 protein: CASSFGLINLPGNTIYF
clone size: few
V gene: TRBV27
D gene: -
J gene: TRBJ1-3

CDR3 DNA: TGCGCCAGCAGCCAAGATCCTAGCGGGGGGGCCCGAGAGCAGTACTTC
CDR3 protein: CASSQDPSGGAREQYF
clone size: -
V gene: TRBV4-3
D gene: TRBD2
J gene: TRBJ2-7

CDR3 DNA: TGTGCCAGCACCCGAAGGGCTAGCGGGGGGTATAATGAGCAGTTCTTC
CDR3 protein: CASTRRASGGYNEQFF
clone size: -
V gene: TRBV2
D gene: TRBD2
J gene: TRBJ2-1

CDR3 DNA: TGTGCCAGTAGTATGGGCGGGACCTCCTACAATGAGCAGTTCTTC
CDR3 protein: CASSMGGTSYNEQFF
clone size: -
V gene: TRBV19
D gene: -
J gene: TRBJ2-1

CDR3 DNA: TGTGCCAGCAGCGTGGTTGCGGGGTCCTACAATGAGCAGTTCTTC
CDR3 protein: CASSVVAGSYNEQFF
clone size: -
V gene: TRBV9
D gene: -
J gene: TRBJ2-1

CDR3 DNA: TGTGCCAGCAGCTTAGAGACAGGACTCTACTTCGGGGACGAGCAGTACTTC
CDR3 protein: CASSLETGLYFGDEQYF
clone size: -
V gene: TRBV7-9
D gene: -
J gene: TRBJ2-7

CDR3 DNA: TGTGCCAGCAGCCCTTCTTCCACGGGGGTAGGAGAGACCCAGTACTTC
CDR3 protein: CASSPSSTGVGETQYF
clone size: -
V gene: TRBV4-2
D gene: -
J gene: TRBJ2-5

CDR3 DNA: TGTGCCAGCAGCCAAGGGGAGATCTCACCCCTCCACTTT
CDR3 protein: CASSQGEISPLHF
clone size: -
V gene: TRBV3-1/TRBV3-2
D gene: -
J gene: TRBJ1-6

CDR3 DNA: TGTGCCAGCAGCGCCGGACTGGTCGGGGAGCTGTTTTTT
CDR3 protein: CASSAGLVGELFF
clone size: -
V gene: TRBV7-9
D gene: -
J gene: TRBJ2-2

CDR3 DNA: TGTGCCAGCAGTGCAGGGCACCAAGAGACCCAGTACTTC
CDR3 protein: CASSAGHQETQYF
clone size: -
V gene: TRBV2
D gene: -
J gene: TRBJ2-5

CDR3 DNA: TGTGCCAGCAGCCCAACTAGCGGGGGGTACACCGGGGAGCTGTTTTTT
CDR3 protein: CASSPTSGGYTGELFF
clone size: -
V gene: TRBV11-2
D gene: TRBD2
J gene: TRBJ2-2

CDR3 DNA: TGTGCCAACGTAGGGACAGGGGAACCCTACGAGCAGTACTTC
CDR3 protein: CANVGTGEPYEQYF
clone size: -
V gene: TRBV25-1
D gene: TRBD1
J gene: TRBJ2-7